The 3 T cell receptor beta chains below were found in one sample sequenced in a study of blood T cells in healthy people across ages. The use of a sample-barcoded 5' primer and a J-beta primer mix characterized a second PCR of about 7 to 12 cycles. TCRdb re-derived calls from the 5' RACE reads in MiXCR, one entry per CDR3 protein. The sample records under 750,000 distinct CDR3 sequences, around 48% being singletons. Sequences were obtained from blood. The receptors derive from a man at least 80 years old in good health.

The CDR3 region is CASSLSSGGLAKNIQYF. The CDR3 DNA sequence: TGTGCCAGCAGTTTATCTAGCGGGGGGCTAGCCAAAAACATTCAGTACTTC. The J gene is TRBJ2-4, the V gene TRBV12-3 or TRBV12-4; 11 bases fit TRBD2. With 2 bases clipped from V and 0 bases from J, the junction kept 3 bases outside the gene matches. This CDR3 contains 17 residues.

This clonotype was recorded a few times. The chain is built from TRBV20-1 and TRBJ2-1; 12 nucleotides align to TRBD2. Germline V gene lookup returns CDR1 DFQATT and CDR2 SNEGSKA (reference sequence). Losses at the gene ends were 6 bases for V and 8 bases for J; bases not matched to a gene: 11. The CDR3 totals 15 residues. Here the CDR3 DNA reads TGCAGTGCAAGGATGCTAGCGGGAGGGCCCTATGAGCAGTTCTTC. Translated: CSARMLAGGPYEQFF.

The chain recombines TRBV7-2 with TRBJ2-7; tentatively, D is TRBD1 or TRBD2 (5 bases each). Germline CDR1 SGHTA, CDR2 FQGNSA. Trimming removed 5 bases from V and 7 bases from J, with 18 bases in between. The CDR3 spans 14 residues. In nucleotides, the CDR3 is TGTGCCAGCAGCCCCCTAGGTGGGGGTAATGAGCAGTACTTC. Protein: CASSPLGGGNEQYF.